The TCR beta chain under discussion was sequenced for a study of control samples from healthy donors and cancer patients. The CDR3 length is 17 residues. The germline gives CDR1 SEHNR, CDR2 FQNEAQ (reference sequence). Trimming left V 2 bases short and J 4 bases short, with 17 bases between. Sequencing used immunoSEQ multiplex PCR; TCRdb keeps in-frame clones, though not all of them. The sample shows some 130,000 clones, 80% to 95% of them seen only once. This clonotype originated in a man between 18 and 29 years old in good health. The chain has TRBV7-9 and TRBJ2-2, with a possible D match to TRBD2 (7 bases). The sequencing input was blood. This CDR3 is CASSLLGRGLRTGELFF. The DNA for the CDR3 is TGTGCCAGCAGCTTATTGGGGCGGGGGCTGCGCACCGGGGAGCTGTTTTTT.